Following are 25 T cell receptor beta chains from one sample sequenced in a study of T cells after somatic rescue of genetic block. Clones were sequenced by immunoSEQ multiplex PCR, and TCRdb holds only the in-frame ones, with some missing. The sample has some 13,000 clones, approximately 70% seen once. The sample was peripheral blood mononuclear cells (PBMCs). The receptor set was obtained from a boy aged 10-17 years.

The chain is built from TRBV6-5 and TRBJ2-2, with TRBD1 matching 8 bases. The J segment lost 3 bases and the V segment lost 5 bases, leaving 5 bases of the junction unmatched. Germline V gives CDR1 MNHEY, CDR2 SVGAGI. CDR3 length equals 15 residues. The CDR3 spells CASSKQGVDTGELFF. The CDR3 nucleotides read TGTGCCAGCAGTAAACAGGGGGTAGACACCGGGGAGCTGTTTTTT.

The V call is TRBV19, the J call TRBJ2-7; 8 nucleotides agree with TRBD2. Germline lookup yields CDR1 LNHDA and CDR2 SQIVND (reference sequence). Germline trimming cut 2 bases from V and 2 bases from J; bases unmatched to any gene: 5. The CDR3 is 15 amino acids. The CDR3, as DNA: TGTGCCAGTAGTATATCCAGGACTAGCACCTACGAGCAGTACTTC. This codes for CASSISRTSTYEQYF. The full variable domain, its missing parts supplied by reference TRBV19 and TRBJ2-7, is DGGITQSPKYLFRKEGQNVTLSCEQNLNHDAMYWYRQDPGQGLRLIYYSQIVNDFQKGDIAEGYSVSREKKESFPLTVTSAQKNPTAFYLCASSISRTSTYEQYFGPGTRLTVT.

The chain carries TRBV7-9 and TRBJ2-3, with a weak D call TRBD2 (6 bases). This CDR3 spans 15 amino acids. Germline V gives CDR1 SEHNR, CDR2 FQNEAQ (reference sequence). V lost 5 bases and J 1 base, leaving 13 bases between the germline ends. CDR3 region: CASSTAGLRTDTQYF. CDR3 DNA: TGTGCCAGCAGCACCGCGGGACTCCGCACAGATACGCAGTATTTT.

The rearrangement uses TRBV6-5 and TRBJ2-1; TRBD1 aligns across 10 bases. The CDR3 covers 16 residues. Germline loops: CDR1 MNHEY, CDR2 SVGAGI. J was trimmed by 4 bases and V by 0 bases; bases with no gene match: 3. This CDR3 reads CASSYSPGQGYNEQFF. For the CDR3, the DNA is TGTGCCAGCAGTTACTCGCCGGGACAGGGGTACAATGAGCAGTTCTTC.

The chain combines TRBV6-5 with TRBJ2-3; D is undetermined. The germline CDR1 and CDR2 sequences are MNHEY and SVGAGI. CDR3 length: 14 residues. V lost 5 bases and J 2 bases, leaving 11 bases between the germline ends. CDR3 protein: CASSPRRPTDTQYF. DNA of the CDR3: TGTGCCAGCAGTCCCCGTAGGCCCACAGATACGCAGTATTTT.

This clone qualifies as medium-sized. This chain connects TRBV28 to TRBJ2-3; TRBD1 matches 12 bases. Germline V CDR1 and CDR2: MDHEN, SYDVKM. V lost 2 bases and J lost 5; bases outside the gene matches: 8. This CDR3 is built from 17 residues. The CDR3 DNA follows: TGTGCCAGCAGTTTAGCCCCGGGACAGGGGGCAAGAGATACGCAGTATTTT. This encodes CASSLAPGQGARDTQYF.

The chain has TRBV6-6 and TRBJ2-7; tentative D call: TRBD1 (5 bases). Germline assignment: CDR1 MNHNY and CDR2 SVGAGI (reference sequence). The CDR3 covers 14 residues. Deletions cut 5 bases from V and 0 bases from J, with 11 bases between. In DNA form, the CDR3 reads TGTGCCAGCAGTATTTCAGGGCTCTCCTACGAGCAGTACTTC. It encodes CASSISGLSYEQYF.

The gene calls are TRBV7-2 and TRBJ1-2, with D hard to call. This CDR3 is built from 11 residues. Deletions cut 5 bases from V and 4 bases from J, with 5 bases between. In germline, CDR1 is SGHTA, CDR2 FQGNSA. CDR3 residues: CASSVSYGYTF. The DNA of the CDR3 is TGTGCCAGCAGCGTCAGCTATGGCTACACCTTC.

This clone was recorded once. This chain links TRBV6-5 with TRBJ1-1; 8 nucleotides line up with TRBD1. Germline CDR1 is MNHEY and CDR2 is SVGAGI. V lost 4 bases and J lost 8; bases outside the gene matches: 12. The CDR3 spans 15 residues. In DNA, the CDR3 is TGTGCCAGCAGTTCCCCGGCAGGGGGCCCGTCCGAAGCTTTCTTT. Its protein product is CASSSPAGGPSEAFF.

The rearrangement joins TRBV5-1 to TRBJ2-5; 7 bases align to TRBD1. Germline CDR1 is SGHRS and CDR2 is YFSETQ. The junction had 4 bases not matched to a gene; V was cut back by 3 bases and J by 2 bases. The CDR3 is 14 amino acids. CDR3 region: CASSSRGLQETQYF. CDR3 DNA: TGCGCCAGCAGCTCGAGGGGGCTTCAAGAGACCCAGTACTTC.

The CDR3 sequence: CASSRDRVAYEQYF. CDR3 nucleotides: TGTGCCAGCAGTAGGGACAGGGTCGCCTACGAGCAGTACTTC. The chain combines TRBV6-5 with TRBJ2-7, with 9 bases fitting TRBD1. The germline CDR1 and CDR2 sequences are MNHEY and SVGAGI. The CDR3 is 14 amino acids. Losses at the gene ends were 5 bases for V and 2 bases for J; bases not matched to a gene: 4.

Only a few counts were recorded for this clone. The chain combines TRBV9 with TRBJ2-6; D gene unclear. V shed 7 bases and J shed 0 bases, with 35 bases lying between them. This CDR3 comprises 23 residues. CDR1 is SGDLS and CDR2 is YYNGEE in the germline V gene. CDR3 amino acids: CASPPLPPTYLGDRSSGANVLTF. The CDR3 DNA sequence: TGTGCCAGCCCTCCCCTCCCCCCCACATACCTTGGTGACCGATCCTCTGGGGCCAACGTCCTGACTTTC.

The V gene is TRBV6-5, the J gene TRBJ2-7, with 8 bases lining up with TRBD2. This CDR3 is built from 14 residues. The germline gives CDR1 MNHEY, CDR2 SVGAGI. The J segment lost 3 bases and the V segment lost 7 bases, leaving 8 bases of the junction unmatched. DNA of the CDR3: TGTGCCAGCATGGAAAGACTAGCGATCTACGAGCAGTACTTC. This gives the protein CASMERLAIYEQYF.

This sequence joins TRBV7-3 and TRBJ1-1, with D possibly TRBD1 on 6 matching bases. Germline loops: CDR1 SGHTA, CDR2 FQGTGA. The CDR3 totals 11 residues. V lost 5 bases and J lost 8, with 9 bases in between. CDR3 coding DNA: TGTGCCAGCAGCGACGGACAGGAAGCTTTCTTT. Amino acid sequence: CASSDGQEAFF.

The gene calls are TRBV5-3 and TRBJ2-1, with 7 bases matching TRBD2. TRBV5-3 is filed as an ORF, its function uncertain. The CDR3 is made up of 16 amino acids. The J segment lost 3 bases and the V segment lost 4 bases, leaving 10 bases of the junction unmatched. DNA of the CDR3: TGTGCCAGAAGCCGCCTGCGGGACTACTTCTACAATGAGCAGTTCTTC. It yields the protein CARSRLRDYFYNEQFF.

J is TRBJ2-2 and V is TRBV5-1, with a possible D match to TRBD2 (6 bases). The V gene lost 4 bases and the J gene lost 2 bases, with 12 bases spanning the gap. CDR1 and CDR2 from the germline V gene are SGHRS and YFSETQ. CDR3 length: 15 amino acids. The CDR3, as DNA: TGCGCCAGCAGCCTAGCGATCGTCAACACCGGGGAGCTGTTTTTT. Translated, it gives CASSLAIVNTGELFF.

The chain employs TRBV9 and TRBJ1-1, with D maybe TRBD1 (5 bases). CDR1 is SGDLS and CDR2 is YYNGEE in the germline V gene. Trimming pared 0 bases from V and 3 bases from J, leaving 12 bases between. The CDR3 runs 15 residues. The CDR3 DNA follows: TGTGCCAGCAGCGTAGTGGGGGGTACGGACACTGAAGCTTTCTTT. Its translation is CASSVVGGTDTEAFF.

V gene TRBV11-2 combines with J gene TRBJ1-1, with D unresolved. CDR1 and CDR2 from the germline V gene are SGHAT and FQNNGV. This CDR3 is built from 14 residues. The V and J ends lost 0 bases and 1 base respectively, with 6 bases between them. The CDR3 DNA reads as TGTGCCAGCAGCTTAGAAACGGCGAACACTGAAGCTTTCTTT. This sequence encodes CASSLETANTEAFF.

This sequence joins TRBV4-2 and TRBJ2-3, with 10 nucleotides matching TRBD2. This CDR3 is 16 amino acids long. The germline V gene has CDR1 LGHNA and CDR2 YNFKEQ. V trimming: 3 bases; J trimming: 4 bases; junction bases outside the gene matches: 7. The CDR3 sequence is CASSQATSGTADTQYF. The CDR3 DNA reads as TGTGCCAGCAGCCAGGCTACTAGCGGGACTGCAGATACGCAGTATTTT.

This clone occurred a few times. The J gene is TRBJ2-7, the V gene TRBV7-2; 10 nucleotides match TRBD2. CDR1 is SGHTA and CDR2 is FQGNSA in the germline V gene. The CDR3 consists of 16 residues. The ends lost 5 bases at V and 0 bases at J; junction bases unmatched: 7. In DNA form, the CDR3 reads TGTGCCAGCAGCGCACGGACTAGCGGAGCCTCCTACGAGCAGTACTTC. Translated, it gives CASSARTSGASYEQYF.

The CDR3 reads CSVEKANTEAFF. The CDR3 coding sequence is TGCAGCGTTGAAAAGGCGAACACTGAAGCTTTCTTT. This chain links TRBV29-1 with TRBJ1-1; D is unclear. This CDR3 is built from 12 residues. The germline V gene encodes CDR1 SQVTM and CDR2 ANQGSEA. Trimming took 2 bases from V and 1 from J, leaving 5 bases between them.

This chain joins TRBV28 and TRBJ1-6; maybe TRBD1 (5 bases). This CDR3 is 17 amino acids long. The V end lost 3 bases, the J end lost 3 bases, and 15 bases lay between the germline ends. From germline, CDR1 is MDHEN and CDR2 SYDVKM. The chain's CDR3 is CASSFWAGGNYNSPLHF. CDR3 nucleotides: TGTGCCAGCAGTTTCTGGGCGGGGGGGAACTATAATTCACCCCTCCACTTT.

This chain links TRBV9 with TRBJ2-1, with D perhaps TRBD2 (7 bases). This CDR3 spans 14 amino acids. V was clipped by 4 bases and J by 7 bases, with 15 bases between them. The germline CDR1 and CDR2 sequences are SGDLS and YYNGEE. The CDR3, as DNA: TGTGCCAGCAGCCCGGGGGGCAATATGAATGAGCAGTTCTTC. Its translation: CASSPGGNMNEQFF.

This chain uses TRBV2 with TRBJ2-5; 8 bases fit TRBD1. From germline, CDR1 is SNHLY and CDR2 FYNNEI. This CDR3 has 14 amino acids. The J segment lost 5 bases and the V segment lost 4 bases, leaving 6 bases of the junction unmatched. The CDR3 is CASSAGRGLETQYF. The CDR3 DNA reads as TGTGCCAGCAGTGCGGGCAGGGGGCTTGAGACCCAGTACTTC.

V and J are TRBV10-2 and TRBJ1-6; a weak D match, TRBD1 (5 bases). The germline gives CDR1 WSHSY, CDR2 SAAADI. V shed 3 bases and J shed 6 bases, with 15 bases lying between them. This CDR3 is built from 16 residues. For the CDR3, the DNA is TGCGCCAGCAGTGACCTCGACAGAGGCCGTAATTCACCCCTCCACTTT. Translating it yields CASSDLDRGRNSPLHF.